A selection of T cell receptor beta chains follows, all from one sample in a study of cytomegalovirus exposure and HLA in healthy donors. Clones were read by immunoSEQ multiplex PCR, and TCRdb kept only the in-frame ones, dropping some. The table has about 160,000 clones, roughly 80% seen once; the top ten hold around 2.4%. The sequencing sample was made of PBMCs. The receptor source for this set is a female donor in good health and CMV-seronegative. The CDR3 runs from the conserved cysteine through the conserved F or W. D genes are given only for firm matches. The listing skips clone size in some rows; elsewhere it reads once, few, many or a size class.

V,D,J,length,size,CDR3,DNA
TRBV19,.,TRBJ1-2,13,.,CATGKTGSYGYTF,TGTGCCACCGGTAAGACAGGTTCCTATGGCTACACCTTC
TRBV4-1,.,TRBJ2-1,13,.,CASSHAQGNEQFF,TGCGCCAGCAGCCATGCCCAGGGGAATGAGCAGTTCTTC
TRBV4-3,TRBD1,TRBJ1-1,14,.,CASTLDRWNTEAFF,TGCGCCAGCACCCTGGACAGGTGGAACACTGAAGCTTTCTTT
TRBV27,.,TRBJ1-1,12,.,CASSPNRGEAFF,TGTGCCAGCAGTCCCAACCGGGGGGAAGCTTTCTTT
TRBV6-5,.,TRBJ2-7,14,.,CASSLRGSTYEQYF,TGTGCCAGCAGTTTAAGGGGGTCGACCTACGAGCAGTACTTC
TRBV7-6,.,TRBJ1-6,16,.,CASSLGGGGKNSPLHF,TGTGCCAGCAGCTTAGGTGGAGGCGGCAAGAATTCACCCCTCCACTTT
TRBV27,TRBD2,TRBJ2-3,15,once,CASRKGLAGTDTQYF,TGTGCCAGCAGGAAGGGGCTAGCGGGCACAGATACGCAGTATTTT
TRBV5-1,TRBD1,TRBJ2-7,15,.,CASSLARTGVYEQYF,TGCGCCAGCAGCTTGGCAAGGACAGGGGTGTACGAGCAGTACTTC
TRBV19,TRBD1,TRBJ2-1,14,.,CASKGDRGRHEQFF,TGTGCCAGTAAGGGAGACAGGGGGCGACATGAGCAGTTCTTC
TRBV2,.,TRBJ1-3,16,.,CASRLGQTSSGNTIYF,TGTGCCAGCCGGCTGGGACAAACGAGCTCTGGAAACACCATATATTTT
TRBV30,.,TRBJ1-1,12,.,CAWSLGGFRAFF,TGTGCCTGGAGCTTGGGAGGCTTCAGAGCTTTCTTT
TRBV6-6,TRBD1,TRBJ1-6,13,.,CAVRQGYNSPLHF,TGTGCCGTCAGACAGGGTTATAATTCACCCCTCCACTTT
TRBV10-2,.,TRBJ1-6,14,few,CASSTSSYNSPLHF,TGCGCCAGCAGCACTAGCTCCTATAATTCACCCCTCCACTTT
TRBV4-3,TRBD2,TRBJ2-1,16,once,CASSQVKGGGAYEQFF,TGCGCCAGCAGCCAAGTAAAAGGCGGGGGGGCTTATGAGCAGTTCTTC
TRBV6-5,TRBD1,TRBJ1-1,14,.,CASSYSTGQVEAFF,TGTGCCAGCAGTTACTCGACAGGGCAGGTTGAAGCTTTCTTT
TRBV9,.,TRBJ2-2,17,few,CASSVARGGGNTGELFF,TGTGCCAGCAGCGTAGCTCGCGGCGGGGGCAACACCGGGGAGCTGTTTTTT
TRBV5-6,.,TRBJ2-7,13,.,CASSLRRAYEQYF,TGTGCCAGCAGCTTGAGACGGGCCTACGAGCAGTACTTC
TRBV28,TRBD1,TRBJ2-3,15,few,CASSLGQGATDTQYF,TGTGCCAGCAGTTTAGGGCAGGGGGCTACAGATACGCAGTATTTT
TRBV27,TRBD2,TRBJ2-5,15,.,CASSVTSGGGEAQYF,TGTGCCAGCAGTGTTACTAGCGGGGGCGGAGAGGCCCAGTACTTC
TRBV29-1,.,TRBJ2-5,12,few,CSGRGRFETQYF,TGCAGCGGGCGGGGGCGCTTTGAGACCCAGTACTTC
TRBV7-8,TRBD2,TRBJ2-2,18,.,CASSPKTSAGEGTGELFF,TGTGCCAGCAGCCCGAAGACATCGGCTGGGGAGGGGACCGGGGAGCTGTTTTTT
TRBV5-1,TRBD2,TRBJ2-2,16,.,CASRSTASGNTGELFF,TGCGCCAGCAGGTCGACGGCTAGCGGAAACACCGGGGAGCTGTTTTTT
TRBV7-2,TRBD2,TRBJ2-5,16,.,CASSLDRGGGKETQYF,TGTGCCAGCAGCTTAGATCGGGGCGGGGGAAAAGAGACCCAGTACTTC
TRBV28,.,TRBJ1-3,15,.,CASSSPVRAGNTIYF,TGTGCCAGCAGTTCGCCGGTGCGAGCTGGAAACACCATATATTTT
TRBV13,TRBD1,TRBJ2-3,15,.,CASSAARQGFDTQYF,TGTGCCAGCAGCGCGGCCCGACAGGGCTTTGATACGCAGTATTTT
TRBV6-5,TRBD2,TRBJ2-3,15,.,CASRSGRFNTDTQYF,TGTGCCAGCAGGAGCGGGAGGTTTAACACAGATACGCAGTATTTT
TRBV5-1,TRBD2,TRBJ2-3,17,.,CASSLMKAGGPTDTQYF,TGCGCCAGCAGCTTGATGAAAGCGGGAGGGCCTACAGATACGCAGTATTTT
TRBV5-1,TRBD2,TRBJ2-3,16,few,CASSSGLAGYLNTQYF,TGCGCCAGCAGCTCGGGCCTAGCGGGGTACCTAAATACGCAGTATTTT
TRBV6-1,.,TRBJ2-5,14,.,CASSWWRGWETQYF,TGTGCCAGCAGCTGGTGGCGGGGATGGGAGACCCAGTACTTC
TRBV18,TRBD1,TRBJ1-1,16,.,CASSPRGTGGITEAFF,TGTGCCAGCTCACCTCGAGGGACAGGGGGGATCACTGAAGCTTTCTTT
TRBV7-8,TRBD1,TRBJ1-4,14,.,CASSPDRGNEKLFF,TGTGCCAGCAGCCCGGACAGGGGAAATGAAAAACTGTTTTTT
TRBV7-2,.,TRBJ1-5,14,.,CASSLGGGGQPQHF,TGTGCCAGCAGCTTGGGGGGGGGAGGCCAGCCCCAGCATTTT
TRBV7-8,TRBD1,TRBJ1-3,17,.,CASSFRDRDSSGNTIYF,TGTGCCAGCAGCTTCCGGGACAGGGACTCCTCTGGAAACACCATATATTTT
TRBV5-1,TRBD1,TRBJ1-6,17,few,CASSPYPSGTGVSPLHF,TGCGCCAGCAGCCCCTACCCTTCGGGGACAGGGGTTTCACCCCTCCACTTT
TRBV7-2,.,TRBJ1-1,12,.,CASRWVGAEAFF,TGTGCCAGCAGGTGGGTCGGGGCTGAAGCTTTCTTT
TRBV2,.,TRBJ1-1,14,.,CASSEARSHSEAFF,TGTGCCAGCAGTGAAGCGCGGAGCCATTCTGAAGCTTTCTTT
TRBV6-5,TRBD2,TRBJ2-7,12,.,CASSLAGHEQYF,TGTGCCAGCAGTTTAGCGGGCCACGAGCAGTACTTC
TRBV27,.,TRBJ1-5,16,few,CASSFRPPGGNQPQHF,TGTGCCAGCAGTTTCCGGCCCCCCGGGGGCAATCAGCCCCAGCATTTT
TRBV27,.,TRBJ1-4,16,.,CASSLRSEVGGEKLFF,TGTGCCAGCAGTTTAAGGTCCGAGGTGGGAGGTGAAAAACTGTTTTTT
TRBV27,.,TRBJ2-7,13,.,CASSWAGPSEQHF,TGTGCCAGCAGTTGGGCGGGACCCTCCGAGCAGCACTTC
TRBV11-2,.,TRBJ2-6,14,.,CASSPLNGANVLTF,TGTGCCAGCAGCCCCTTAAATGGGGCCAACGTCCTGACTTTC
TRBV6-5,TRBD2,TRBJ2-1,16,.,CASSYSSLAGGNEQFF,TGTGCCAGCAGTTACTCTAGCCTAGCGGGGGGTAATGAGCAGTTCTTC
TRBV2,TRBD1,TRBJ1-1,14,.,CASSEGQGYAEAFF,TGTGCCAGCAGTGAAGGACAGGGCTACGCTGAAGCTTTCTTT
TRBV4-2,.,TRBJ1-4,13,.,CASSQSTGEKLFF,TGTGCCAGCAGCCAATCGACGGGAGAAAAACTGTTTTTT
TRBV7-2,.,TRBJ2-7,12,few,CASSSHANEQYF,TGTGCCAGCAGCTCCCACGCGAACGAGCAGTACTTC
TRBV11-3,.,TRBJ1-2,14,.,CASSSPGRNYGYTF,TGTGCCAGCAGCTCGCCAGGCAGAAACTATGGCTACACCTTC
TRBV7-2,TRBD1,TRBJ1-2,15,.,CASSLMGQINYGYTF,TGTGCCAGCAGCTTAATGGGACAGATTAACTATGGCTACACCTTC
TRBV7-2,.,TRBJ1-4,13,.,CASSLAGGEKLFF,TGTGCCAGCAGCTTAGCGGGCGGGGAAAAACTGTTTTTT
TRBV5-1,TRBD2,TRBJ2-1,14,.,CASSHGGGLNQQFF,TGCGCCAGCAGCCATGGCGGGGGGCTCAATCAGCAGTTCTTC
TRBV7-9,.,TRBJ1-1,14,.,CASQTGVGGTEAFF,TGTGCCAGCCAGACCGGGGTAGGGGGCACTGAAGCTTTCTTT
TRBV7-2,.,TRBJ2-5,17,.,CASSLTPRTTSQETQYF,TGTGCCAGCAGCCTCACCCCGCGGACTACCTCTCAAGAGACCCAGTACTTC
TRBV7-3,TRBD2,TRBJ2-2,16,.,CASSLIAGARSGELFF,TGTGCCAGCAGCTTAATAGCGGGGGCTCGGTCCGGGGAGCTGTTTTTT
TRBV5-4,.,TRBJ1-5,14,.,CASSSGGSDQPQHF,TGTGCCAGCAGCTCGGGGGGAAGCGATCAGCCCCAGCATTTT